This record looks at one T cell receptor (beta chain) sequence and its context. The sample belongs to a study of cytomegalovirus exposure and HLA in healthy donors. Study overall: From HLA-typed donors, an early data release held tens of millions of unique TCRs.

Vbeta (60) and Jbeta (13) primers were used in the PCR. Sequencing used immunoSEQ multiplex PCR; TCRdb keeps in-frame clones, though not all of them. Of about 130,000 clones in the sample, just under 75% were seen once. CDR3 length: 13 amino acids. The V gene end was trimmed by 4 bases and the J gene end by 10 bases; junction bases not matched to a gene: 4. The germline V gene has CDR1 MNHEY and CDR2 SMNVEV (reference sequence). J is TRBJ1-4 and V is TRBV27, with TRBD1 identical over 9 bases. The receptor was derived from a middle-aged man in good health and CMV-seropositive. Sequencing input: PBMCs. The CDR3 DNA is TGTGCCAGCAGTTGGGGACAGGGAGGAAAACTGTTTTTT. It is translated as CASSWGQGGKLFF.